This TCR beta chain comes out of a study of cytomegalovirus exposure and HLA in healthy donors. General study findings and limits: A later analysis associated about 18,000 TCR beta sequences with HLA alleles at a 0.05 false discovery rate. Later analysis showed most CMV-associated TCR beta chains appearing HLA-restricted.

CDR1 and CDR2 (germline): SGHVS, FQNEAQ. V lost 5 bases, J lost 4 bases, and 17 bases lay in between. The CDR3 is 15 residues long. PCR was performed using 60 Vbeta and 13 Jbeta primers. The method was immunoSEQ multiplex PCR; TCRdb's version includes in-frame clones alone and lacks a portion of them. The data hold roughly 120,000 clones, with about 81% observed a single time. This clone was detected a few times. What it recognizes is unknown. Unrecorded immune exposures were likely, despite nominal health at sampling. V gene TRBV7-8 combines with J gene TRBJ1-1; possibly TRBD1 for D (6 bases). This sequence was found in a woman aged 30 to 39 in good health and CMV-seronegative. The sequenced sample was PBMCs. CDR3 sequence reads: CASSQKGGRATEAFF. CDR3 nucleotides: TGTGCCAGCAGCCAAAAGGGGGGGCGGGCCACTGAAGCTTTCTTT. The full variable domain, its missing parts supplied by reference TRBV7-8 and TRBJ1-1, is GAGVSQSPRYKVAKRGQDVALRCDPISGHVSLFWYQQALGQGPEFLTYFQNEAQLDKSGLPSDRFFAERPEGSVSTLKIQRTQQEDSAVYLCASSQKGGRATEAFFGQGTRLTVV.